This TCR beta chain stems from a study of Ad26.COV2.S vaccination and SARS-CoV-2 variants. In the study overall: Into the muscle, Ad26.COV2.S was dosed once or twice, 56 days apart.

CDR1 SGHDT and CDR2 YYEEEE come from the germline V gene. V was trimmed by 0 bases and J by 8 bases, leaving 8 bases between them. This CDR3 region has 12 residues. Treatment defined: roughly 20 received Ad26.COV2.S at low or high dose, single or two shots; 5 received placebo; per-sample allocation not given. Samples analyzed were those drawn on day 63 after the first vaccine or placebo injection. This adult donor, from Boston, was 18-55 years old. The vaccine delivered Wuhan-strain SARS-CoV-2 spike through an Ad26 vector. Some clones are missing from TCRdb's copy, which holds only in-frame ones; the method was immunoSEQ multiplex PCR. In the table there are some 500,000 clones, roughly nine tenths of which are singletons.

The J gene is TRBJ1-1, the V gene TRBV5-6; no definite D call. The input for sequencing was peripheral blood, taken in a trial of Ad26.COV2.S vaccine versus placebo. The receptor was isolated from a person aged 18 to 59 who received the Ad26.COV2.S COVID-19 vaccine or a placebo. CDR3 protein: CASSLVTAEAFF. Written as DNA, the CDR3 is TGTGCCAGCAGCTTGGTTACAGCGGAAGCTTTCTTT.